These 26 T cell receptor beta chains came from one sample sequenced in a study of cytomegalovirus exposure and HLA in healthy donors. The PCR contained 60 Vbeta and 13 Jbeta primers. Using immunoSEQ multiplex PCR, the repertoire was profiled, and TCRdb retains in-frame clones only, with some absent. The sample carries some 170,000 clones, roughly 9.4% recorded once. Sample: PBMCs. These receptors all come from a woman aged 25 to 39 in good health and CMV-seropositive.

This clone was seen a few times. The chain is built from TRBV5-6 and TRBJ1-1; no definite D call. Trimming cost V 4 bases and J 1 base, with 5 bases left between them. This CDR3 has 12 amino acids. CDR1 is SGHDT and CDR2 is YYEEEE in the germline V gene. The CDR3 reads CASSPGNTEAFF. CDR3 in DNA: TGTGCCAGCAGCCCAGGGAACACTGAAGCTTTCTTT.

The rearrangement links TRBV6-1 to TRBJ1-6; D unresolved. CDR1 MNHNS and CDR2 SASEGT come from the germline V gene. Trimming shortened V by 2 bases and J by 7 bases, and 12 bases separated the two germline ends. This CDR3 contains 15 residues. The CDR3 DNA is TGTGCCAGCAGTGAACCTCAGATACCCAATTCACCCCTCCACTTT. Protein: CASSEPQIPNSPLHF.

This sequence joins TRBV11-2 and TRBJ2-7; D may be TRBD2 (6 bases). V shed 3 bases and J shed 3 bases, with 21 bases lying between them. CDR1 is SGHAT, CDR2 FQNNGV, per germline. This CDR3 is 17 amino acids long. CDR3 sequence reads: CASSLGAGGIIYYEQYF. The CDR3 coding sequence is TGTGCCAGCAGCTTGGGAGCTGGGGGGATAATATACTACGAGCAGTACTTC.

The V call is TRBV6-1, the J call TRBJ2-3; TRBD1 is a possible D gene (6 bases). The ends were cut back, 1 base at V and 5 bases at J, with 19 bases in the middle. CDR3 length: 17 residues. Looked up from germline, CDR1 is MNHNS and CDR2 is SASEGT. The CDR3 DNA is TGTGCCAGCAGTGAAGGAATAAAACAGGGACGTGGAGATACGCAGTATTTT. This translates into CASSEGIKQGRGDTQYF.

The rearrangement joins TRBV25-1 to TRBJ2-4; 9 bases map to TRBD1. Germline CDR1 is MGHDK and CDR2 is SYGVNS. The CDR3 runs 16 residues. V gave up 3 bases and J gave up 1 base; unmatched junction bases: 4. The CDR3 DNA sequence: TGTGCCAGCAGTGACACAGGGGGCCCTGCCAAAAACATTCAGTACTTC. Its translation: CASSDTGGPAKNIQYF.

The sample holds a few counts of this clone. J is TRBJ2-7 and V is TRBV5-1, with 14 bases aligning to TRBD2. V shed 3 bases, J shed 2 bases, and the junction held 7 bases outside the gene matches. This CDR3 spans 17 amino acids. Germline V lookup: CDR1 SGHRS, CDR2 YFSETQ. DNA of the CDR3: TGCGCCAGCAGCTCCTCCGGGACTAGCGGGAGTGCCTACGAGCAGTACTTC. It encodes CASSSSGTSGSAYEQYF.

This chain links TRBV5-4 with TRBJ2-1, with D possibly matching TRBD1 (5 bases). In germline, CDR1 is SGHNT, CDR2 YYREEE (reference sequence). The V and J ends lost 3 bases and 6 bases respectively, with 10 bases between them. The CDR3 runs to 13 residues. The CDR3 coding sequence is TGTGCCAGCAGCTGGGAAAGGGGCAATGAGCAGTTCTTC. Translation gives CASSWERGNEQFF.

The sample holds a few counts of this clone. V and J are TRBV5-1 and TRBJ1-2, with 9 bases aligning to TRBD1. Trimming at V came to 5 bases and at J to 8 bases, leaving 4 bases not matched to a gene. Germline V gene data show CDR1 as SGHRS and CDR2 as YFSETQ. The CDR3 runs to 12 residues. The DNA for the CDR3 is TGCGCCAGCAGAGAGGGACAGGGCGGCTACACCTTC. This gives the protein CASREGQGGYTF.

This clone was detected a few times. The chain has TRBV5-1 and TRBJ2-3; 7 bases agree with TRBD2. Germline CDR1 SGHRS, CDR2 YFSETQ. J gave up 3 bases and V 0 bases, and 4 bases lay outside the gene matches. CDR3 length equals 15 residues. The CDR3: CASSLEGRETDTQYF. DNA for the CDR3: TGCGCCAGCAGCTTGGAAGGGAGGGAAACAGATACGCAGTATTTT.

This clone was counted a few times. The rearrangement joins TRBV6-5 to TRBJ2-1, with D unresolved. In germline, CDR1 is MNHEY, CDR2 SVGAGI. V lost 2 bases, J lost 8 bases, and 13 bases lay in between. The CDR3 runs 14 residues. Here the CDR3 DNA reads TGTGCCAGCAGTTACCGAGCCGGGTACCATGAGCAGTTCTTC. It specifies CASSYRAGYHEQFF.

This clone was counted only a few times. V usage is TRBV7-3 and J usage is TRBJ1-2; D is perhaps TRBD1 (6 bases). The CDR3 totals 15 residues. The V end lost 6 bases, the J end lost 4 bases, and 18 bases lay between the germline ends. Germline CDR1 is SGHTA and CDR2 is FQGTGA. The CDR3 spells CASSPTMDSAYGYTF. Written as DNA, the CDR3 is TGTGCCAGCAGTCCTACCATGGACAGCGCCTATGGCTACACCTTC.

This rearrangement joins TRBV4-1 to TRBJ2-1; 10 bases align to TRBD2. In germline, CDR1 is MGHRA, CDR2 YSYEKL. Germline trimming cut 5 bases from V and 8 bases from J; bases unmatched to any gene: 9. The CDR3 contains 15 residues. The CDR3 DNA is TGCGCCAGCAGCGCCACCCCTAGCGGGAGTGATGAGCAGTTCTTC. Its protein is CASSATPSGSDEQFF.

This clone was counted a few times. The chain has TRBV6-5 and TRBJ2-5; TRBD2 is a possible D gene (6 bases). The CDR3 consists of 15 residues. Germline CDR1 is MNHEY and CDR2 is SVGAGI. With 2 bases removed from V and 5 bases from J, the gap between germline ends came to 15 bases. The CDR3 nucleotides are TGTGCCAGCAGTTACGTGCGGGACCCCGGGGAGACCCAGTACTTC. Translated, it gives CASSYVRDPGETQYF.

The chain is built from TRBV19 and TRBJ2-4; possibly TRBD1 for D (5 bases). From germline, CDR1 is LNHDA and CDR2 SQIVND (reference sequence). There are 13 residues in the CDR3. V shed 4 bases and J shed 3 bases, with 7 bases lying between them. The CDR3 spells CASSTGYKNIQYF. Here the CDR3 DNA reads TGTGCCAGTAGTACAGGGTACAAAAACATTCAGTACTTC.

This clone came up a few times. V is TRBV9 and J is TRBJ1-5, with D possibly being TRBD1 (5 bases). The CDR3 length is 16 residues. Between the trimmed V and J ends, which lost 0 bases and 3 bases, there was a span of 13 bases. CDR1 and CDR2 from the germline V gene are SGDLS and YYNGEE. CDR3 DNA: TGTGCCAGCAGCGTAGGCCAGGGAAACTACAATCAGCCCCAGCATTTT. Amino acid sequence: CASSVGQGNYNQPQHF.

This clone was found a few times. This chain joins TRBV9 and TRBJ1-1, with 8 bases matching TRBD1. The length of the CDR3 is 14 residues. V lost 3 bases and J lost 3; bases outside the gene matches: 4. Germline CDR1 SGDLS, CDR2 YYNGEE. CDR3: CASSAWTGHTEAFF. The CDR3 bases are TGTGCCAGCAGCGCCTGGACAGGGCACACTGAAGCTTTCTTT.

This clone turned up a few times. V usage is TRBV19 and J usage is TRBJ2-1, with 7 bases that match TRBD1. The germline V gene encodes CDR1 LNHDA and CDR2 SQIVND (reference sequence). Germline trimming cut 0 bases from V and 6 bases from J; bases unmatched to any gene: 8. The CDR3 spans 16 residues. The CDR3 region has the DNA TGTGCCAGTAGTATAGATGGGTCGACAGGGTTCAATGAGCAGTTCTTC. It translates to CASSIDGSTGFNEQFF.

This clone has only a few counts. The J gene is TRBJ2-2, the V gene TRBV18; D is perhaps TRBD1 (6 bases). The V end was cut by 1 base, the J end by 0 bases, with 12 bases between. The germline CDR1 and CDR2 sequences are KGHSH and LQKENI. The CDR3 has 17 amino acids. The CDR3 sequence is CASSPQQGQTNTGELFF. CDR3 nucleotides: TGTGCCAGCTCACCACAACAAGGACAGACGAACACCGGGGAGCTGTTTTTT.

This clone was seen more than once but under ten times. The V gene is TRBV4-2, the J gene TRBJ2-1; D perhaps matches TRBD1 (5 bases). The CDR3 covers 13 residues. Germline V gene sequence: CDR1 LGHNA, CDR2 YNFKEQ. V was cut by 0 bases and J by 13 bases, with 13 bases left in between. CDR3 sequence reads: CASSQEDKRYQFF. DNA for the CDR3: TGTGCCAGCAGCCAAGAGGACAAGCGTTACCAGTTCTTC.

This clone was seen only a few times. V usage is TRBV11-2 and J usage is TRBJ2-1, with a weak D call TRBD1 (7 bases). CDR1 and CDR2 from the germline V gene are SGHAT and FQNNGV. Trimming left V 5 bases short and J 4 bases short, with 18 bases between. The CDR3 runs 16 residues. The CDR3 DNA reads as TGTGCCAGCAGCCCGATGGAGGGGGCGAGGTACAATGAGCAGTTCTTC. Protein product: CASSPMEGARYNEQFF. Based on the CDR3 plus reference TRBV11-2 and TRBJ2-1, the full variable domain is EAGVAQSPRYKIIEKRQSVAFWCNPISGHATLYWYQQILGQGPKLLIQFQNNGVVDDSQLPKDRFSAERLKGVDSTLKIQPAKLEDSAVYLCASSPMEGARYNEQFFGPGTRLTVL.

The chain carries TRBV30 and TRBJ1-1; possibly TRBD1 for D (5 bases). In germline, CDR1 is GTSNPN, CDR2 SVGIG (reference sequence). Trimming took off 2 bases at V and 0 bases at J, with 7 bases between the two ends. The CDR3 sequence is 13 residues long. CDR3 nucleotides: TGTGCCTGGAGTCAGGGAATGAACACTGAAGCTTTCTTT. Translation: CAWSQGMNTEAFF.

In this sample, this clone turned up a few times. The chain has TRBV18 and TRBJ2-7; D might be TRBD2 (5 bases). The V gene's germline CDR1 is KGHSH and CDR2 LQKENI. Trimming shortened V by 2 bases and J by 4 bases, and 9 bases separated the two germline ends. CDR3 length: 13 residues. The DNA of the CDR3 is TGTGCCAGCTCACCAAGAGAGGGATACGAGCAGTACTTC. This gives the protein CASSPREGYEQYF.

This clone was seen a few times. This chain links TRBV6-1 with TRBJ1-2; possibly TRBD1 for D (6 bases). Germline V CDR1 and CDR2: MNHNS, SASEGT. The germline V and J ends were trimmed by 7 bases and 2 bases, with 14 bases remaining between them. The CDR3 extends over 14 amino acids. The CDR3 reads CASKSDRYNYGYTF. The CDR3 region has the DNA TGTGCCAGCAAGTCAGACAGGTACAACTATGGCTACACCTTC.

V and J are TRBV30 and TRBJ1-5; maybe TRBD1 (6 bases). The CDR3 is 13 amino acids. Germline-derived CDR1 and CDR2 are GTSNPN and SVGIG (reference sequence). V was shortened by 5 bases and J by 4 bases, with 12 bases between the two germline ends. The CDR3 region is CAWSRGVNQPQHF. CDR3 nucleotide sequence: TGTGCCTGGTCCAGGGGCGTTAATCAGCCCCAGCATTTT.

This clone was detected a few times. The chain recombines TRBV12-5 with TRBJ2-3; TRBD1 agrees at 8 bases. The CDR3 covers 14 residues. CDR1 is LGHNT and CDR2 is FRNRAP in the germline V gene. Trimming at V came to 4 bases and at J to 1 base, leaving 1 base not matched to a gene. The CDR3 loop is CASGSDRGTDTQYF. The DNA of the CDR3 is TGTGCTAGTGGTTCGGACAGGGGCACAGATACGCAGTATTTT.

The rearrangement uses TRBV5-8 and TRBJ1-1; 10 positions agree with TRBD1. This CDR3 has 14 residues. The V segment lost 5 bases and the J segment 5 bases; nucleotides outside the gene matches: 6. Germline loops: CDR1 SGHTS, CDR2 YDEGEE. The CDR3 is CASSRRTGGTEAFF. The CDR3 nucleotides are TGTGCCAGCAGTCGAAGGACAGGGGGTACTGAAGCTTTCTTT. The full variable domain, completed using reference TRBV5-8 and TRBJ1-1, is EAGVTQSPTHLIKTRGQQATLRCSPISGHTSVYWYQQALGLGLQFLLWYDEGEERNRGNFPPRFSGRQFPNYSSELNVNALELEDSALYLCASSRRTGGTEAFFGQGTRLTVV.